One and the same sample provided the 10 T cell receptor beta chains below, sequenced in a study of molecular identifiers for immune sequencing clone quantification. TCRdb used MiXCR to reprocess the PCR reads, holding one entry per CDR3 protein. The sample has roughly 50,000 distinct CDR3 sequences, about a third seen once. The sequenced sample consisted of naive CD8+ T cells from blood, with Jurkat cell RNA spiked in. As for subset: FACS-sorted CD8+CD4-CCR7+CD45RA+ naive T cells. The receptors stem from a human donor in good health. Some libraries in this study had Jurkat cell RNA spiked in.

This clonotype was seen a single time. This could be a read error, since a much larger clone is one nucleotide away. The chain couples TRBV20-1 to TRBJ2-7; D unclear. The CDR3 contains 12 residues. From germline, CDR1 is DFQATT and CDR2 SNEGSKA (reference sequence). CDR3 in amino acids: CGARAVRYEQYF. CDR3 nucleotides: TGCGGTGCTAGGGCCGTACGGTACGAGCAGTACTTC.

This clonotype appeared many times. The chain recombines TRBV5-6 with TRBJ2-3; 11 bases agree with TRBD2. V dropped 0 bases and J dropped 8; count of bases not matched to a gene: 11. The CDR3 runs to 17 residues. Germline CDR1 reads SGHDT; CDR2 reads YYEEEE. The CDR3 sequence: CASSLAQTSGSLGTQYF. Written as DNA, the CDR3 is TGTGCCAGCAGCTTGGCCCAAACTAGCGGGAGTTTGGGTACGCAGTATTTT.

There are many counts of this clonotype. V gene TRBV28 combines with J gene TRBJ2-3; no clear D gene. CDR3 length: 14 residues. From germline, CDR1 is MDHEN and CDR2 SYDVKM. V lost 3 bases to trimming and J lost 2 bases, with 9 bases between them. This CDR3 is CASSLVRITDTQYF. CDR3 nucleotides: TGTGCCAGCAGTTTGGTACGGATCACAGATACGCAGTATTTT.

Of note for this clonotype: A much larger clone is a single base away; this may be a read error. Without the conserved terminal phenylalanine or tryptophan, this CDR3 likely stems from a read error. The chain combines TRBV9 with TRBJ2-1, with D perhaps matching TRBD1 (5 bases). In germline, CDR1 is SGDLS, CDR2 YYNGEE. The CDR3 has 15 residues. With 0 bases removed from V and 1 base from J, the gap between germline ends came to 8 bases. The CDR3 DNA reads TGTGCCAGCAGCGTAGGCGGACAATCCTACAATGAGCAGTTCATC. Translation gives CASSVGGQSYNEQFI.

This clonotype was detected a few times. This chain connects TRBV6-2 or TRBV6-3 to TRBJ2-1; D is unclear. The CDR3 spans 11 residues. V lost 4 bases and J lost 8, with 6 bases in between. Germline assignment: CDR1 MNHEY and CDR2 SVGEGT. The DNA for the CDR3 is TGTGCCAGCAGTTGGGGTCATGAGCAGTTCTTC. It yields the protein CASSWGHEQFF.

The genes are TRBV25-1 and TRBJ1-2; the D is unclear. The CDR3 covers 13 residues. Germline loops: CDR1 MGHDK, CDR2 SYGVNS. The germline V and J ends were trimmed by 2 bases and 2 bases, with 6 bases remaining between them. CDR3 in amino acids: CASSEQPNYGYTF. Here the CDR3 DNA reads TGTGCCAGCAGTGAACAGCCCAACTATGGCTACACCTTC.

In regard to this clonotype: A read error is likely, as this CDR3 ends without the conserved phenylalanine or tryptophan. The chain recombines TRBV13 with TRBJ2-5; TRBD2 matches at 7 bases. CDR1 PRHDT and CDR2 FYEKMQ come from the germline V gene (reference sequence). There are 17 residues in the CDR3. Unmatched junction bases numbered 10, after V lost 0 bases and J lost 3 bases. CDR3 nucleotide sequence: TGTGCCAGCAGCTTAGGCTCCCGGGGAGGGGTCGAAGAGACCCAGTACCTC. Its translation: CASSLGSRGGVEETQYL.

A note on this clonotype: This may come from a read error, since a much larger clone is one base off. The CDR3 here is CAIQKGLAGVSETQYF. CDR3 coding DNA: TGTGCCATACAAAAGGGACTAGCGGGAGTGTCGGAGACGCAGTATTTT. V and J are TRBV6-5 and TRBJ2-3; 14 nucleotides agree with TRBD2. Germline values: CDR1 MNHEY, CDR2 SVGAGI. This CDR3 is built from 16 residues. The V segment lost 10 bases and the J segment 9 bases; nucleotides outside the gene matches: 15.

Ten or more counts support this clonotype. The chain recombines TRBV12-3 or TRBV12-4 with TRBJ1-1, with 8 positions matching TRBD1. J lost 11 bases, V lost 5 bases, and 10 bases had no gene match. The length of the CDR3 is 13 residues. CDR3 residues: CASSPNPDRGAFF. Written as DNA, the CDR3 is TGTGCCAGCAGTCCTAACCCAGACAGGGGTGCTTTCTTT.

This rearrangement joins TRBV7-6 to TRBJ2-3; D ambiguous. Trimming removed 0 bases from V and 6 bases from J, with 4 bases in between. Germline V gene data show CDR1 as SGHVS and CDR2 as FNYEAQ. The CDR3 covers 12 residues. The CDR3 nucleotides are TGTGCCAGCAGCTTAGCTTCCGATACGCAGTATTTT. Translated: CASSLASDTQYF. Filled out from reference TRBV7-6 and TRBJ2-3, the complete variable domain reads GAGVSQSPRYKVTKRGQDVALRCDPISGHVSLYWYRQALGQGPEFLTYFNYEAQQDKSGLPNDRFSAERPEGSISTLTIQRTEQRDSAMYRCASSLASDTQYFGPGTRLTVL.